This T cell receptor beta chain was documented in a study of regulatory T cells in long-lasting Graves disease. Described time point: persistent/refractory GD, antithyroid drugs over 5 years with positive TRAb. Making the TCR library involved RNA that had been extracted from PBMCs. As for this clonotype: Being one base from a much bigger clone, this may be a read error. Since no conserved phenylalanine or tryptophan closes the CDR3, a read error is the likely cause.

CDR3-region Arm-PCR and iRepertoire HTBI primers produced the TCR beta libraries. Using its own MiXCR run on the multiplex PCR reads, TCRdb lists one record per CDR3 protein. The sample carries fewer than 600,000 distinct CDR3 sequences, approximately 22% recorded once. The source material was peripheral blood mononuclear cells (PBMCs), sampled when the disease was refractory, from a patient treated with antithyroid drugs. The sequence was collected from a female donor with Graves disease.

CDR3 residues: CASSSHNYGYTC. CDR3 sequence (DNA): TGTGCCAGCAGTTCCCATAACTATGGCTACACCTGC. The V call is TRBV28, the J call TRBJ1-2, with unresolved D. The V and J ends lost 4 bases and 1 base respectively, with 4 bases between them. Germline-derived CDR1 and CDR2 are MDHEN and SYDVKM. This CDR3 contains 12 residues.